What follows are 25 T cell receptor beta chains derived from one specimen sequenced in a study of cytomegalovirus exposure and HLA in healthy donors. PCR was performed using 60 Vbeta and 13 Jbeta primers. The table came from immunoSEQ multiplex PCR; TCRdb's copy has only in-frame clones and leaves some out. Of around 130,000 clones in the sample, over 60% are singletons; the top ten hold about 5.8%. The sequenced material came from PBMCs. Source of these receptors: a man aged 18 to 30 in good health and CMV-seropositive.

This clone was detected a few times. The chain combines TRBV5-1 with TRBJ2-7, with 10 bases aligning to TRBD2. Germline trimming cut 6 bases from V and 3 bases from J; bases unmatched to any gene: 9. There are 15 residues in the CDR3. Per the germline V gene, CDR1 is SGHRS and CDR2 is YFSETQ. CDR3 residues: CASKWAAGGFYEQYF. The CDR3 nucleotides are TGCGCCAGCAAGTGGGCAGCGGGAGGGTTCTACGAGCAGTACTTC.

The rearrangement joins TRBV5-1 to TRBJ1-2, with TRBD1 matching 9 bases. CDR1 is SGHRS and CDR2 is YFSETQ in the germline V gene. The CDR3 runs to 15 residues. Losses at the gene ends were 2 bases for V and 4 bases for J; bases not matched to a gene: 6. The CDR3 DNA follows: TGCGCCAGCAGCTTAGAACAGGGGGCTGGCTATGGCTACACCTTC. Translating it yields CASSLEQGAGYGYTF.

V gene TRBV4-1 combines with J gene TRBJ2-1; D is perhaps TRBD1 (5 bases). Trimming stripped 0 bases from V and 2 bases from J, with 14 bases between. The CDR3 covers 17 residues. The V gene's germline CDR1 is MGHRA and CDR2 YSYEKL. For the CDR3, the DNA is TGCGCCAGCAGCCAAGATAACGTGGCAGGGCCCTACAATGAGCAGTTCTTC. Its translation: CASSQDNVAGPYNEQFF.

The chain recombines TRBV5-4 with TRBJ1-3; D ambiguous. V dropped 6 bases and J dropped 0 bases, with 10 bases sitting between them. Germline assignment: CDR1 SGHNT and CDR2 YYREEE (reference sequence). The CDR3 contains 14 residues. The CDR3 DNA reads TGTGCCAGCAAAGCGCAGAACTCTGGAAACACCATATATTTT. Amino acids: CASKAQNSGNTIYF. Together with reference TRBV5-4 and TRBJ1-3, the CDR3 gives the full variable domain: ETGVTQSPTHLIKTRGQQVTLRCSSQSGHNTVSWYQQALGQGPQFIFQYYREEENGRGNFPPRFSGLQFPNYSSELNVNALELDDSALYLCASKAQNSGNTIYFGEGSWLTVV.

The gene calls are TRBV28 and TRBJ1-6; D possibly corresponds to TRBD1 (5 bases). Germline lookup yields CDR1 MDHEN and CDR2 SYDVKM. The germline V and J ends were trimmed by 0 bases and 8 bases, with 17 bases remaining between them. The CDR3 spans 17 residues. The CDR3 spells CASSLWALNGGDSPLHF. The CDR3 region has the DNA TGTGCCAGCAGTTTATGGGCCCTCAATGGAGGGGATTCACCCCTCCACTTT. Based on the CDR3 plus reference TRBV28 and TRBJ1-6, the full variable domain is DVKVTQSSRYLVKRTGEKVFLECVQDMDHENMFWYRQDPGLGLRLIYFSYDVKMKEKGDIPEGYSVSREKKERFSLILESASTNQTSMYLCASSLWALNGGDSPLHFGNGTRLTVT.

This chain links TRBV6-5 with TRBJ2-2; D is possibly TRBD1 (6 bases). CDR3 length equals 15 residues. The V end was cut by 10 bases, the J end by 4 bases, with 19 bases between. Germline V gives CDR1 MNHEY, CDR2 SVGAGI. The CDR3 spells CATHRDRLGTGELFF. CDR3 DNA: TGTGCCACCCACAGGGATCGTCTTGGCACCGGGGAGCTGTTTTTT.

The chain uses TRBV25-1 and TRBJ1-4; 9 positions agree with TRBD1. This CDR3 region has 16 residues. Germline loops: CDR1 MGHDK, CDR2 SYGVNS. V gave up 0 bases and J gave up 8 bases; unmatched junction bases: 7. The CDR3 is CASSEYTGGQREKLFF. In DNA form, the CDR3 reads TGTGCCAGCAGTGAATACACAGGGGGCCAGAGGGAAAAACTGTTTTTT.

This clone was recorded once. DNA of the CDR3: TGCGCCAGCAGCGCGGGGACAGGGGCCCTCTTAGGGGCCCAGCATTTT. It encodes CASSAGTGALLGAQHF. V usage is TRBV4-1 and J usage is TRBJ1-5; 10 bases line up with TRBD1. J gave up 11 bases and V 5 bases, and 15 bases lay outside the gene matches. Per germline, CDR1 MGHRA and CDR2 YSYEKL. CDR3 length equals 16 residues.

The chain has TRBV6-1 and TRBJ1-2, with no clear D. The ends were cut back, 7 bases at V and 2 bases at J, with 14 bases in the middle. CDR1 is MNHNS, CDR2 SASEGT, per germline. The CDR3 sequence is 14 residues long. The CDR3 loop reads CASTLAGGNYGYTF. DNA for the CDR3: TGTGCCAGCACTCTCGCGGGAGGGAACTATGGCTACACCTTC.

This clone was found once. The rearrangement links TRBV5-6 to TRBJ1-4; no clear D. The CDR3 has 15 amino acids. V was shortened by 1 base and J by 7 bases, with 14 bases between the two germline ends. Germline CDR1 reads SGHDT; CDR2 reads YYEEEE. The CDR3 region is CASSLKDSVFEKLFF. The CDR3 region has the DNA TGTGCCAGCAGCTTGAAAGATTCGGTGTTTGAAAAACTGTTTTTT.

The sample holds a few counts of this clone. The chain is built from TRBV6-5 and TRBJ1-2; unclear D gene. Germline V CDR1 and CDR2: MNHEY, SVGAGI. The ends were cut back, 3 bases at V and 3 bases at J, with 8 bases in the middle. The CDR3 has 13 amino acids. CDR3 residues: CASSYARYYGYTF. The CDR3 DNA is TGTGCCAGCAGTTATGCCAGGTACTATGGCTACACCTTC.

About this clone: Because the CDR3's place on the DNA is in doubt, the DNA is left out and the CDR3 is given as listed by TCRdb. The rearrangement joins TRBV5-1 to TRBJ2-7; the D call TRBD1 from the table was never checked on the DNA. The CDR3 numbers 15 amino acids, ends counted. Germline V lookup: CDR1 SGHRS, CDR2 YFSETQ. The CDR3 region is CASSLQGLGTGEQYF.

The chain joins TRBV4-1 to TRBJ2-1; D is perhaps TRBD1 (5 bases). V was shortened by 1 base and J by 12 bases, with 10 bases between the two germline ends. Germline assignment: CDR1 MGHRA and CDR2 YSYEKL. CDR3 length: 12 residues. In DNA form, the CDR3 reads TGCGCCAGCAGCCAAGTAAGGGGCCGGCAGTTCTTC. It specifies CASSQVRGRQFF.

The chain uses TRBV6-1 and TRBJ1-5, with D unresolved. The length of the CDR3 is 19 residues. Germline CDR1 MNHNS, CDR2 SASEGT. Trimming removed 3 bases at V and 0 bases at J, with 21 bases between. CDR3 coding DNA: TGTGCCAGCAGTGACGCCTTGAGGACCGAGCGGTATAGCAATCAGCCCCAGCATTTT. As protein: CASSDALRTERYSNQPQHF.

The rearrangement joins TRBV18 to TRBJ2-7; 8 bases are shared with TRBD1. The V gene's germline CDR1 is KGHSH and CDR2 LQKENI. The CDR3 contains 15 residues. V shed 6 bases and J 2 bases; nucleotides not matched to a gene: 9. The CDR3 sequence is CASSRDRGPTYEQYF. CDR3 nucleotides: TGTGCCAGCTCGCGCGACAGGGGTCCCACCTACGAGCAGTACTTC.

V gene TRBV9 combines with J gene TRBJ2-1, with a possible D match to TRBD2 (7 bases). Trimming took 0 bases from V and 6 from J, leaving 16 bases between them. CDR1 is SGDLS and CDR2 is YYNGEE in the germline V gene. The CDR3 sequence is 16 residues long. CDR3 protein: CASSVGGGGSGNEQFF. The CDR3 DNA is TGTGCCAGCAGCGTAGGGGGCGGGGGCAGTGGCAATGAGCAGTTCTTC.

The rearrangement uses TRBV7-9 and TRBJ2-5; D not resolved. With the DNA end fitting TRBJ2-7 better, the J assignment may be wrong. CDR1 and CDR2 from the germline V gene are SEHNR and FQNEAQ (reference sequence). The CDR3 consists of 14 residues. In DNA form, the CDR3 reads TGTGCCAGCAGCTCTTACGATAATACCTACGAGCAGTACTTC. It specifies CASSSYDNTYEQYF.

The chain uses TRBV18 and TRBJ1-2; TRBD1 agrees at 7 bases. The CDR3 loop spans 16 amino acids. The V gene's germline CDR1 is KGHSH and CDR2 LQKENI. The junction had 14 bases not matched to a gene; V was cut back by 6 bases and J by 4 bases. The CDR3 region has the DNA TGTGCCAGCTCGGCGGGACAGACCTCCACCGGCTATGGCTACACCTTC. This encodes CASSAGQTSTGYGYTF. Looking up the rest from reference TRBV18 and TRBJ1-2 gives the full variable domain: NAGVMQNPRHLVRRRGQEARLRCSPMKGHSHVYWYRQLPEEGLKFMVYLQKENIIDESGMPKERFSAEFPKEGPSILRIQQVVRGDSAAYFCASSAGQTSTGYGYTFGSGTRLTVV.

The V call is TRBV7-2, the J call TRBJ1-2; a possible D gene is TRBD1 (6 bases). Germline V gene sequence: CDR1 SGHTA, CDR2 FQGNSA. The CDR3 is made up of 15 amino acids. V was pared by 3 bases and J by 7 bases, with 18 bases between. The CDR3 coding sequence is TGTGCCAGCAGCTTTTTCCGGGACATTAGGGGTGGCTACACCTTC. As protein: CASSFFRDIRGGYTF.

The J gene is TRBJ2-5, the V gene TRBV5-1; 13 nucleotides agree with TRBD2. There are 16 residues in the CDR3. Germline CDR1 and CDR2: SGHRS and YFSETQ. V dropped 4 bases and J dropped 5; count of bases not matched to a gene: 8. CDR3 nucleotides: TGCGCCAGCAGCCATACTAGCGGGGGGGTCTGGGAGACCCAGTACTTC. This codes for CASSHTSGGVWETQYF.

This chain joins TRBV7-8 and TRBJ2-5, with D possibly matching TRBD2 (5 bases). V was clipped by 4 bases and J by 1 base, with 13 bases between them. Germline values: CDR1 SGHVS, CDR2 FQNEAQ. The CDR3 covers 15 residues. CDR3: CASSSPVASQETQYF. CDR3 DNA sequence: TGTGCCAGCAGCTCCCCTGTAGCGAGCCAAGAGACCCAGTACTTC.

In this sample, this clone turned up once. This chain links TRBV5-1 with TRBJ1-2; no reliable D call. V was cut by 0 bases and J by 2 bases, with 14 bases left in between. This CDR3 has 16 residues. Germline V lookup: CDR1 SGHRS, CDR2 YFSETQ. The CDR3 here is CASSLDSYLDNYGYTF. The CDR3 DNA reads TGCGCCAGCAGCTTGGACAGCTACCTCGACAACTATGGCTACACCTTC.

The chain recombines TRBV6-5 with TRBJ2-4; 7 bases fit TRBD1. This CDR3 is 14 amino acids long. With V trimmed by 5 bases and J by 6 bases, 7 bases remained unmatched. The germline V gene has CDR1 MNHEY and CDR2 SVGAGI. The CDR3 sequence is CASSEGTVLNIQYF. The CDR3 nucleotides read TGTGCCAGCAGTGAAGGGACAGTGCTAAACATTCAGTACTTC.

The rearrangement uses TRBV2 and TRBJ1-1; possibly TRBD1 for D (6 bases). The germline gives CDR1 SNHLY, CDR2 FYNNEI. The V gene lost 6 bases and the J gene lost 4 bases, with 12 bases spanning the gap. The CDR3 extends over 13 amino acids. Written as DNA, the CDR3 is TGTGCCAGCAGGGGGGGGGCTAGCACTGAAGCTTTCTTT. Translated: CASRGGASTEAFF.

A remark on this clone: This specimen includes other DNA sequences encoding the same CDR3. The chain employs TRBV5-6 and TRBJ1-1; unclear D gene. CDR3 length: 11 residues. V lost 4 bases and J 14 bases, leaving 15 bases between the germline ends. CDR1 is SGHDT and CDR2 is YYEEEE in the germline V gene. CDR3 nucleotides: TGTGCCAGCAGCAGCGCGGGGTGTGAGTTCTTT. It encodes CASSSAGCEFF.